This entry concerns a single T cell receptor (beta chain). Antigen: not known. This PCR relied on a set of 60 Vbeta primers and 13 Jbeta primers. The data were produced by immunoSEQ multiplex PCR, yet TCRdb's version contains in-frame clones alone and is incomplete. The top ten clones hold 3.2% of a sample with 85,000 to 100,000 clones, roughly three fifths of them seen once. This entry comes from a study of cytomegalovirus exposure and HLA in healthy donors. General study points: Around 160 TCR beta chains were listed as cytomegalovirus-associated. Apart from CMV serostatus, no immune exposure information was available. Across HLA loci, a later analysis found differing TCR association rates, with DRB1 most and HLA-C fewest. Most observed TCR sequences were rare, whereas some public TCRs were detected in many donors.

The length of the CDR3 is 17 residues. From germline, CDR1 is SGHTA and CDR2 FQGNSA. Trimming took 1 base from V and 7 from J; bases not matched to a gene: 13. The sample comprised PBMCs. The receptor comes from a man aged 60 to 75 in good health and CMV-seronegative. The V call is TRBV7-2, the J call TRBJ2-1; 7 bases agree with TRBD1. The CDR3 region has the DNA TGTGCCAGCAGCTTAGGGCCCCACAGGGGAGTGGGGAATGAGCAGTTCTTC. Translation gives CASSLGPHRGVGNEQFF.